This TCR beta chain is drawn from a study of T cell responses to AZD1222 COVID-19 vaccine. Study results and caveats: None of the repertoires were sampled until the peak T cell response had passed. Just a handful of people given AZD1222 tested seropositive at baseline.

V was clipped by 2 bases and J by 0 bases; unmatched bases: 9. The CDR3 has 18 amino acids. Germline V lookup: CDR1 MGHRA, CDR2 YSYEKL. Pooled samples include second doses given at about 4 or 12 weeks. Sequencing was performed with immunoSEQ multiplex PCR; in TCRdb, only in-frame clones are kept and a portion is missing. The sample carries 250,000 to 300,000 clones, approximately 94% recorded once. Concerning this clone itself: What it recognizes is unknown.

The gene calls are TRBV4-1 and TRBJ2-5, with 10 bases fitting TRBD2. The input for sequencing was peripheral blood, taken 28 days after the second AZD1222 dose. This TCR was sampled from an adult who received the AZD1222 COVID-19 vaccine. This CDR3 reads CASSQNLLAGPDQETQYF. CDR3 bases: TGCGCCAGCAGCCAAAATCTACTAGCGGGACCTGACCAAGAGACCCAGTACTTC.